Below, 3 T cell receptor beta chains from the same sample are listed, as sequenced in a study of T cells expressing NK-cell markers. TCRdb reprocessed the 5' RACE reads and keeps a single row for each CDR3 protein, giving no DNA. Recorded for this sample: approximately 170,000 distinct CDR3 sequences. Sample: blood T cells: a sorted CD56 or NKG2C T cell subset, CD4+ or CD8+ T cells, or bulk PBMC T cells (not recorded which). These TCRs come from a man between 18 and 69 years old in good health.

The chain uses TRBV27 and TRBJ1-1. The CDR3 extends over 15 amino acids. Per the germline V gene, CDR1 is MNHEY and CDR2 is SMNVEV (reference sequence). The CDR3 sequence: CASSNWALENTEAFF.

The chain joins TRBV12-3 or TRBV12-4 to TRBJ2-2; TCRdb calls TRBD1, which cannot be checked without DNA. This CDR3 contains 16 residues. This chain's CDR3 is CASRPRGGPNTGELFF.

This CDR3 is CASSEDDYSGNTIYF. The chain uses TRBV2 and TRBJ1-3. CDR3 length equals 15 residues. Germline loops: CDR1 SNHLY, CDR2 FYNNEI.